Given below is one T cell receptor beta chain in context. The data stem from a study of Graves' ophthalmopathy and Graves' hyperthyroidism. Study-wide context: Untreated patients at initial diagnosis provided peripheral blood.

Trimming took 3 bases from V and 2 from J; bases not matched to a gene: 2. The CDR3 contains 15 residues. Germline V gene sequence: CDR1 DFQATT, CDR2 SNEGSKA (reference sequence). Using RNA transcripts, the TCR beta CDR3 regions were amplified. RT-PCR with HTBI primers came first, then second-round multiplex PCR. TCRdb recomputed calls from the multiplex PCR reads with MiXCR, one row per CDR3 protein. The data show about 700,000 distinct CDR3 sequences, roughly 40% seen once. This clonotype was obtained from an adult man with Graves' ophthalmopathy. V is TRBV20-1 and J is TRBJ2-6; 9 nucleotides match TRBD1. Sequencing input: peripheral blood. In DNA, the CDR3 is TGCAGTGCTAGGGACAGGGGCACTGGGGCCAACGTCCTGACTTTC. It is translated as CSARDRGTGANVLTF.